Each of the 29 T cell receptor beta chains below was sequenced from the same sample in a study of cytomegalovirus exposure and HLA in healthy donors. 60 Vbeta and 13 Jbeta primers were used in PCR. TCRdb's table, derived via immunoSEQ multiplex PCR, lists solely in-frame clones and lacks some. The table lists some 110,000 clones, roughly three quarters of them singletons, with approximately 1% in the top ten. The sequenced sample was PBMCs. The receptors originated from a woman aged 30 to 39 in good health and CMV-seronegative.

V gene TRBV6-4 combines with J gene TRBJ1-6; no clear D. Germline V gives CDR1 MRHNA, CDR2 SNTAGT. V dropped 2 bases and J dropped 7 bases, with 12 bases sitting between them. This CDR3 spans 15 amino acids. The CDR3 DNA follows: TGTGCCAGCAGTGACCGGCCAGGTGAAAATTCACCCCTCCACTTT. Translated, it gives CASSDRPGENSPLHF.

The V and J genes are TRBV10-3 and TRBJ2-3; weak D call: TRBD2 (6 bases). V lost 0 bases to trimming and J lost 2 bases, with 12 bases between them. Germline CDR1 is ENHRY and CDR2 is SYGVKD. The CDR3 length is 16 residues. The CDR3 protein is CAISESPAGNTDTQYF. In nucleotides, the CDR3 is TGTGCCATCAGTGAGTCACCCGCGGGGAACACAGATACGCAGTATTTT.

The chain links TRBV11-3 to TRBJ1-6, with D possibly being TRBD1 (5 bases). The CDR3 totals 15 residues. Trimming took 11 bases from V and 6 from J, leaving 20 bases between them. Per the germline V gene, CDR1 is SGHNT and CDR2 is YENEEA. Written as DNA, the CDR3 is TGTGCCTTTCGAGAGGCAGGGTCCCGTAATTCACCCCTCCACTTT. Amino acid sequence: CAFREAGSRNSPLHF.

This clone was counted between two and nine times. The chain is built from TRBV18 and TRBJ2-1; 12 nucleotides match TRBD2. The germline gives CDR1 KGHSH, CDR2 LQKENI. This CDR3 spans 15 amino acids. V shed 1 base, J shed 5 bases, and the junction held 0 bases outside the gene matches. In DNA form, the CDR3 reads TGTGCCAGCTCACCACGGACTAGCGGGGACAATGAGCAGTTCTTC. Its translation: CASSPRTSGDNEQFF.

This chain joins TRBV7-3 and TRBJ2-1; 10 bases agree with TRBD1. V gave up 5 bases and J gave up 3 bases; unmatched junction bases: 7. Germline CDR1 and CDR2: SGHTA and FQGTGA. The length of the CDR3 is 16 residues. The CDR3 coding sequence is TGTGCCAGCAGCCACTCCGGGACAGGGGTCTACAATGAGCAGTTCTTC. The encoded protein is CASSHSGTGVYNEQFF.

The chain joins TRBV7-6 to TRBJ2-2; 7 bases agree with TRBD2. The CDR3 is 15 amino acids. CDR1 is SGHVS and CDR2 is FNYEAQ in the germline V gene. Germline trimming cut 4 bases from V and 4 bases from J; bases unmatched to any gene: 6. CDR3 protein: CASSSSGTPTGELFF. CDR3 bases: TGTGCCAGCAGCTCTAGCGGTACTCCCACCGGGGAGCTGTTTTTT.

This clone appeared a few times. The gene calls are TRBV19 and TRBJ2-7; D gene unclear. Germline V gene data show CDR1 as LNHDA and CDR2 as SQIVND (reference sequence). The V and J ends lost 5 bases and 5 bases respectively, with 16 bases between them. The CDR3 sequence is 14 residues long. In nucleotides, the CDR3 is TGTGCCAGTAGTCTTGGTGGGCAGCTCGACGAGCAGTACTTC. This encodes CASSLGGQLDEQYF. Based on the CDR3 plus reference TRBV19 and TRBJ2-7, the full variable domain is DGGITQSPKYLFRKEGQNVTLSCEQNLNHDAMYWYRQDPGQGLRLIYYSQIVNDFQKGDIAEGYSVSREKKESFPLTVTSAQKNPTAFYLCASSLGGQLDEQYFGPGTRLTVT.

This clone has a handful of counts. The chain joins TRBV7-9 to TRBJ2-7, with 9 bases identical to TRBD1. Trimming cost V 5 bases and J 4 bases; bases outside gene matches: 21. The CDR3 has 19 residues. Germline V gene sequence: CDR1 SEHNR, CDR2 FQNEAQ (reference sequence). This CDR3 is CASSPLLPDRGVSRYEQYF. The DNA of the CDR3 is TGTGCCAGCAGCCCACTACTCCCGGACAGGGGTGTTAGTAGGTACGAGCAGTACTTC.

J is TRBJ2-7 and V is TRBV30, with TRBD1 identical over 8 bases. This CDR3 comprises 14 residues. Unmatched junction bases numbered 12, after V lost 7 bases and J lost 4 bases. Germline lookup yields CDR1 GTSNPN and CDR2 SVGIG (reference sequence). CDR3 bases: TGTGCCTTATGTTCCGGGACAGGCATTTACGAGCAGTACTTC. It translates to CALCSGTGIYEQYF.

The genes are TRBV18 and TRBJ1-3, with 7 bases aligning to TRBD1. The CDR3 extends over 17 amino acids. Germline values: CDR1 KGHSH, CDR2 LQKENI. J gave up 0 bases and V 3 bases, and 8 bases lay outside the gene matches. The CDR3, as DNA: TGTGCCAGCTCACCGGGACAGAATCTATACTCTGGAAACACCATATATTTT. Protein product: CASSPGQNLYSGNTIYF.

The chain uses TRBV19 and TRBJ2-1; 8 nucleotides match TRBD1. The CDR3 totals 16 residues. CDR1 and CDR2 from the germline V gene are LNHDA and SQIVND (reference sequence). The V and J ends lost 3 bases and 5 bases, in that order; junction bases with no gene match: 9. This chain's CDR3 is CASSIPDRGRDNEQFF. Here the CDR3 DNA reads TGTGCCAGTAGTATCCCCGACAGGGGTCGGGACAATGAGCAGTTCTTC.

V is TRBV9 and J is TRBJ2-5; TRBD2 matches 16 bases. The CDR3 covers 20 residues. The junction had 12 bases not matched to a gene; V was cut back by 0 bases and J by 4 bases. The germline gives CDR1 SGDLS, CDR2 YYNGEE. CDR3 in amino acids: CASSVAPPGTSGRALETQYF. The DNA of the CDR3 is TGTGCCAGCAGCGTAGCGCCCCCCGGGACTAGCGGGAGGGCCCTAGAGACCCAGTACTTC.

This rearrangement joins TRBV6-1 to TRBJ2-5, with a possible D match to TRBD2 (6 bases). Germline V CDR1 and CDR2: MNHNS, SASEGT. Trimming left V 4 bases short and J 1 base short, with 13 bases between. This CDR3 spans 15 amino acids. The CDR3 reads CASSAGAGTQETQYF. CDR3 DNA: TGTGCCAGCAGTGCCGGGGCGGGGACCCAAGAGACCCAGTACTTC.

This CDR3 is CASSLFGGWGNEQFF. In DNA form, the CDR3 reads TGTGCCAGCAGCTTATTCGGGGGTTGGGGGAATGAGCAGTTCTTC. The chain joins TRBV11-3 to TRBJ2-1; a possible D gene is TRBD2 (6 bases). Germline CDR1 is SGHNT and CDR2 is YENEEA. This CDR3 is 15 amino acids long. The V and J ends lost 2 bases and 7 bases respectively, with 15 bases between them.

The chain has TRBV10-2 and TRBJ2-3; TRBD2 matches 8 bases. Per germline, CDR1 WSHSY and CDR2 SAAADI. Trimming cost V 8 bases and J 2 bases; bases outside gene matches: 3. The CDR3 has 13 amino acids. The CDR3: CASALADTDTQYF. The CDR3, as DNA: TGCGCCAGCGCACTAGCGGACACAGATACGCAGTATTTT.

The chain uses TRBV10-2 and TRBJ2-1; 7 nucleotides line up with TRBD2. The CDR3 is 14 residues long. Per the germline V gene, CDR1 is WSHSY and CDR2 is SAAADI. J lost 4 bases, V lost 3 bases, and 3 bases had no gene match. CDR3 region: CASSESGDYNEQFF. In DNA, the CDR3 is TGCGCCAGCAGTGAAAGCGGGGATTACAATGAGCAGTTCTTC.

Here the CDR3 reads CASSYARRGNEQFF. CDR3 sequence (DNA): TGTGCCAGCAGTTACGCTAGAAGGGGCAATGAGCAGTTCTTC. V gene TRBV6-6 combines with J gene TRBJ2-1, with TRBD1 as a possible D gene (5 bases). The CDR3 contains 14 residues. Germline lookup yields CDR1 MNHNY and CDR2 SVGAGI (reference sequence). The V end was cut by 2 bases, the J end by 6 bases, with 11 bases between.

J is TRBJ2-3 and V is TRBV28; weak D call: TRBD2 (6 bases). Germline assignment: CDR1 MDHEN and CDR2 SYDVKM. Trimming left V 2 bases short and J 2 bases short, with 11 bases between. The CDR3 is 15 residues long. CDR3 in DNA: TGTGCCAGCAGTTTAGGAGGGGCGACCACAGATACGCAGTATTTT. Translating gives CASSLGGATTDTQYF.

This chain connects TRBV7-3 to TRBJ2-1, with TRBD2 identical over 7 bases. The CDR3 consists of 15 residues. Germline V gene sequence: CDR1 SGHTA, CDR2 FQGTGA. V lost 6 bases, J lost 2 bases, and 7 bases stayed unmatched. The CDR3 coding sequence is TGTGCCAGCAGTGACACGGGAGGCCCCTACAATGAGCAGTTCTTC. It codes for CASSDTGGPYNEQFF.

The chain links TRBV5-1 to TRBJ2-3, with D tentatively TRBD2 (7 bases). The CDR3 extends over 14 amino acids. Per germline, CDR1 SGHRS and CDR2 YFSETQ. The V gene lost 2 bases and the J gene lost 6 bases, with 13 bases spanning the gap. The CDR3 here is CASSLQGGGDTQYF. The DNA of the CDR3 is TGCGCCAGCAGCTTACAGGGAGGGGGGGATACGCAGTATTTT.

This clone appeared a single time. The chain links TRBV10-3 to TRBJ2-3; D perhaps matches TRBD2 (7 bases). Germline V gives CDR1 ENHRY, CDR2 SYGVKD. V lost 6 bases and J 5 bases, leaving 18 bases between the germline ends. The CDR3 spans 15 residues. As DNA, the CDR3 is TGTGCCATCAGCCTAACTAGCGAAGGGGGAGATACGCAGTATTTT. Translating it yields CAISLTSEGGDTQYF.

J is TRBJ1-5 and V is TRBV4-1; D gene uncertain. Germline values: CDR1 MGHRA, CDR2 YSYEKL. V was shortened by 1 base and J by 7 bases, with 8 bases between the two germline ends. The CDR3 has 13 amino acids. CDR3 coding DNA: TGCGCCAGCAGCCAAGGGGCGGGCCAGCCCCAGCATTTT. Translating gives CASSQGAGQPQHF.

The V call is TRBV6-6, the J call TRBJ1-4; D uncertain. This CDR3 is 14 amino acids long. Trimming shortened V by 5 bases and J by 3 bases, and 10 bases separated the two germline ends. Looked up from germline, CDR1 is MNHNY and CDR2 is SVGAGI (reference sequence). This CDR3 reads CASSRQVPNEKLFF. The DNA of the CDR3 is TGTGCCAGCAGTCGTCAGGTGCCTAATGAAAAACTGTTTTTT.

This clone was found once. This chain connects TRBV2 to TRBJ2-7; D is perhaps TRBD1 (5 bases). The CDR3 has 15 residues. Germline CDR1 reads SNHLY; CDR2 reads FYNNEI. Trimming cost V 5 bases and J 6 bases, with 20 bases left between them. CDR3 amino acids: CASSPRVSTWGEQYF. In DNA form, the CDR3 reads TGTGCCAGCAGTCCCAGGGTATCTACTTGGGGCGAGCAGTACTTC.

The J gene is TRBJ1-6, the V gene TRBV27; 10 bases fit TRBD1. V gave up 4 bases and J gave up 9 bases; unmatched junction bases: 9. Germline lookup yields CDR1 MNHEY and CDR2 SMNVEV (reference sequence). CDR3 length equals 16 residues. CDR3 loop: CASSSPARDRGSPLHF. DNA for the CDR3: TGTGCCAGCAGTTCACCCGCCCGGGACAGGGGTTCACCCCTCCACTTT.

V usage is TRBV9 and J usage is TRBJ2-1; TRBD1 agrees at 8 bases. The length of the CDR3 is 17 residues. Losses at the gene ends were 0 bases for V and 7 bases for J; bases not matched to a gene: 12. Germline CDR1 is SGDLS and CDR2 is YYNGEE. The CDR3 nucleotides read TGTGCCAGCAGCGTAGCTACCGCCGGACAGGGTCCAAATGAGCAGTTCTTC. It specifies CASSVATAGQGPNEQFF.

V usage is TRBV18 and J usage is TRBJ1-1; D perhaps matches TRBD1 (5 bases). Trimming pared 5 bases from V and 1 base from J, leaving 14 bases between. CDR1 and CDR2 (germline): KGHSH, LQKENI. There are 15 residues in the CDR3. CDR3 sequence reads: CASSTTSGGNTEAFF. The DNA of the CDR3 is TGTGCCAGCTCAACTACGAGCGGGGGGAACACTGAAGCTTTCTTT.

V gene TRBV28 combines with J gene TRBJ1-1, with no clear D. The germline V gene has CDR1 MDHEN and CDR2 SYDVKM. Trimming stripped 5 bases from V and 3 bases from J, with 7 bases between. The CDR3 contains 12 residues. CDR3 sequence reads: CASSRRHTEAFF. The CDR3 nucleotides are TGTGCCAGCAGTCGGAGGCACACTGAAGCTTTCTTT.

The table lists this clone with a count of one. The chain links TRBV15 to TRBJ1-3, with D possibly TRBD1 on 6 matching bases. Germline V lookup: CDR1 LNHNV, CDR2 YYDKDF (reference sequence). CDR3 size: 16 residues. Trimming removed 4 bases from V and 2 bases from J, with 15 bases in between. CDR3 bases: TGTGCCACCAGCACCACAGGGCGAGGGGCTGGAAACACCATATATTTT. Its protein product is CATSTTGRGAGNTIYF. The variable domain in full, completed from reference TRBV15 and TRBJ1-3, reads DAMVIQNPRYQVTQFGKPVTLSCSQTLNHNVMYWYQQKSSQAPKLLFHYYDKDFNNEADTPDNFQSRRPNTSFCFLDIRSPGLGDTAMYLCATSTTGRGAGNTIYFGEGSWLTVV.